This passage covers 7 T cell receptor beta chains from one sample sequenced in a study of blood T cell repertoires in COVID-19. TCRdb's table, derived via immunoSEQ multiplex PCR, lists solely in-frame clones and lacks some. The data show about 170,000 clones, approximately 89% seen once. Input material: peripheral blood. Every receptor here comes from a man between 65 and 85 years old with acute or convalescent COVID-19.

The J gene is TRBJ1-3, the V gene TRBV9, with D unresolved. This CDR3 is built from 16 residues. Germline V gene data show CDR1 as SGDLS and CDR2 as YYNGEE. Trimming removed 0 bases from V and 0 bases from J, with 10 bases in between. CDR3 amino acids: CASSVAVGDSGNTIYF. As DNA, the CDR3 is TGTGCCAGCAGCGTAGCTGTCGGGGACTCTGGAAACACCATATATTTT.

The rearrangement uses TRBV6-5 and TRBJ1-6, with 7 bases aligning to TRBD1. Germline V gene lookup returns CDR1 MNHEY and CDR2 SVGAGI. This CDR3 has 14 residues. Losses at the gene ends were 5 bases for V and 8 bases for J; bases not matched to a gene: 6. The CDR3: CASSRTGTDSPLHF. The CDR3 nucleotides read TGTGCCAGCAGTCGAACCGGGACAGATTCACCCCTCCACTTT.

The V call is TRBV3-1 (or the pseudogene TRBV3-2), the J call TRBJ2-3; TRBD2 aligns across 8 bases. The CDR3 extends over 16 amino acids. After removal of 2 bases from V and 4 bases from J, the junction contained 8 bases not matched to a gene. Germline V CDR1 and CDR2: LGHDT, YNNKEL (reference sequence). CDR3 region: CASSQNGRGASDTQYF. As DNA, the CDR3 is TGTGCCAGCAGCCAAAACGGGAGGGGCGCATCAGATACGCAGTATTTT.

This CDR3 reads CASSVAGQGLYNEQFF. The CDR3, as DNA: TGTGCCAGCAGCGTAGCTGGCCAGGGGCTCTACAATGAGCAGTTCTTC. The rearrangement uses TRBV9 and TRBJ2-1, with D possibly TRBD1 on 6 matching bases. CDR1 and CDR2 from the germline V gene are SGDLS and YYNGEE. Trimming took 0 bases from V and 3 from J, leaving 13 bases between them. This CDR3 contains 16 residues.

CDR3 protein: CASSPTGEANEKLFF. CDR3 sequence (DNA): TGTGCCAGCAGCCCGACAGGGGAGGCTAATGAAAAACTGTTTTTT. V is TRBV7-3 and J is TRBJ1-4; 8 bases fit TRBD1. The junction had 5 bases not matched to a gene; V was cut back by 5 bases and J by 3 bases. Germline loops: CDR1 SGHTA, CDR2 FQGTGA. There are 15 residues in the CDR3.

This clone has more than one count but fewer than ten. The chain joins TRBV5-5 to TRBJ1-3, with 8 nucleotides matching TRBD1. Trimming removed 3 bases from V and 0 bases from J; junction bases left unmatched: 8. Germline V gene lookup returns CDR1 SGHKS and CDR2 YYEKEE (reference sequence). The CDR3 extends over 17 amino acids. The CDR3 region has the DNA TGTGCCAGCAGCTCCGGACAGGGCATCCTCTCTGGAAACACCATATATTTT. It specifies CASSSGQGILSGNTIYF. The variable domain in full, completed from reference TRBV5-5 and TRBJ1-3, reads DAGVTQSPTHLIKTRGQQVTLRCSPISGHKSVSWYQQVLGQGPQFIFQYYEKEERGRGNFPDRFSARQFPNYSSELNVNALLLGDSALYLCASSSGQGILSGNTIYFGEGSWLTVV.

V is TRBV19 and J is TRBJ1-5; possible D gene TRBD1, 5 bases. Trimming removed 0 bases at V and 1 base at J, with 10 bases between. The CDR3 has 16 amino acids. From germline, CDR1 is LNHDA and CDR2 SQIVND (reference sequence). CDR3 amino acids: CASSIDREGSNQPQHF. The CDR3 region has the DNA TGTGCCAGTAGTATAGACAGGGAAGGAAGCAATCAGCCCCAGCATTTT.